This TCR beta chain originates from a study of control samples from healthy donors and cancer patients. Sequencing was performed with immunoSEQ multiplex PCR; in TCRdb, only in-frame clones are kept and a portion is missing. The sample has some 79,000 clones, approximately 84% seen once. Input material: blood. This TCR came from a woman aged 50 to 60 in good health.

The CDR3 spells CAISREGSYEQYF. CDR3 sequence (DNA): TGTGCCATCAGTAGAGAGGGCTCCTACGAGCAGTACTTC. This chain joins TRBV10-3 and TRBJ2-7; D may be TRBD2 (5 bases). The length of the CDR3 is 13 residues. Trimming shortened V by 5 bases and J by 0 bases, and 8 bases separated the two germline ends. Per the germline V gene, CDR1 is ENHRY and CDR2 is SYGVKD.